This T cell receptor (beta chain) originates from a study of T cell responses to AZD1222 COVID-19 vaccine. At the level of the study: Recipients boosted at about 4 weeks or about 12 weeks are pooled. Study results and limitations: Baseline seropositivity characterized only a handful of AZD1222 recipients. The donor group comprised mostly white British people and more females; the analysis possibly underestimated clonal diversity. Within unmutated variant regions lay the reported targets of nearly half of spike-specific TCRs.

The repertoire was sequenced with immunoSEQ multiplex PCR; TCRdb's copy has only in-frame clones and lacks some. Of around 76,000 clones in the sample, roughly 89% were seen once. Unmatched junction bases numbered 7, after V lost 6 bases and J lost 2 bases. Germline CDR1 MNHNY, CDR2 SVGAGI (reference sequence). The CDR3 contains 16 residues. A word on this clone: Its target is unknown.

The chain uses TRBV6-6 and TRBJ2-7; 13 bases match TRBD2. Sample: peripheral blood, taken on day 0 of AZD1222 vaccination. This clonotype was sampled from an adult in good health. CDR3 region: CASRRWTSGGAYEQYF. The CDR3 nucleotides are TGTGCCAGCAGGCGATGGACTAGCGGGGGAGCCTACGAGCAGTACTTC.